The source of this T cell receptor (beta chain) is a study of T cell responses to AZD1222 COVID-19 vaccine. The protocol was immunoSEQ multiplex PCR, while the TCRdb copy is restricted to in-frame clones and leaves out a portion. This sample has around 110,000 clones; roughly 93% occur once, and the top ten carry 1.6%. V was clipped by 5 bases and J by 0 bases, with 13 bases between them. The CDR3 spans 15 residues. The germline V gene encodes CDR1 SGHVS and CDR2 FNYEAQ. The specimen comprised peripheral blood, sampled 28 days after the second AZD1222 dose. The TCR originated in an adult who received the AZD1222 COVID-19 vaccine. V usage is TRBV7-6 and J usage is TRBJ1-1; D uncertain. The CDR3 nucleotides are TGTGCCAGCAGCCGGACGGCCTTGATGAACACTGAAGCTTTCTTT. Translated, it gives CASSRTALMNTEAFF.